Each of the 31 T cell receptor beta chains below was sequenced from the same sample in a study of blood T cell repertoires in COVID-19. Some clones are missing from TCRdb's copy, which holds only in-frame ones; the method was immunoSEQ multiplex PCR. The table has 35,000 to 40,000 clones, 87% seen once; the top ten hold roughly 7.1%. Sequenced input: peripheral blood. These receptors all come from a human donor in a cohort sampled during active COVID-19.

The J gene is TRBJ2-7, the V gene TRBV29-1, with 10 nucleotides matching TRBD2. Germline trimming cut 2 bases from V and 3 bases from J; bases unmatched to any gene: 13. The germline V gene encodes CDR1 SQVTM and CDR2 ANQGSEA. This CDR3 spans 17 amino acids. The CDR3, as DNA: TGCAGCGTTGAACGCCCTGGTCTAGCGGGAGAGGACTACGAGCAGTACTTC. Encoded protein: CSVERPGLAGEDYEQYF.

V usage is TRBV7-2 and J usage is TRBJ1-1, with D perhaps matching TRBD1 (6 bases). V was pared by 5 bases and J by 7 bases, with 14 bases between. CDR3 size: 13 residues. Germline CDR1 is SGHTA and CDR2 is FQGNSA. This CDR3 is CASSMVGGSEAFF. The CDR3 DNA reads as TGTGCCAGCAGCATGGTTGGGGGCAGTGAAGCTTTCTTT. Looking up the rest from reference TRBV7-2 and TRBJ1-1 gives the full variable domain: GAGVSQSPSNKVTEKGKDVELRCDPISGHTALYWYRQSLGQGLEFLIYFQGNSAPDKSGLPSDRFSAERTGGSVSTLTIQRTQQEDSAVYLCASSMVGGSEAFFGQGTRLTVV.

The chain couples TRBV4-1 to TRBJ2-2, with TRBD2 as a possible D gene (6 bases). The ends were cut back, 0 bases at V and 3 bases at J, with 8 bases in the middle. The CDR3 covers 15 residues. CDR1 is MGHRA and CDR2 is YSYEKL in the germline V gene. This CDR3 reads CASSQEEGYTGELFF. Here the CDR3 DNA reads TGCGCCAGCAGCCAAGAGGAGGGGTACACCGGGGAGCTGTTTTTT.

This chain links TRBV19 with TRBJ2-1, with TRBD2 matching over 7 bases. The CDR3 length is 13 residues. With 4 bases clipped from V and 4 bases from J, the junction kept 1 base outside the gene matches. Per the germline V gene, CDR1 is LNHDA and CDR2 is SQIVND (reference sequence). For the CDR3, the DNA is TGTGCCAGTAGTAGCGGGGGTTACAATGAGCAGTTCTTC. It translates to CASSSGGYNEQFF.

In DNA, the CDR3 is TGTGCCAGTAGTACAGGGGCAGGGAGTGGGATCACCTACAATGAGCAGTTCTTC. It is translated as CASSTGAGSGITYNEQFF. The chain is built from TRBV19 and TRBJ2-1; D is possibly TRBD1 (6 bases). This CDR3 contains 18 residues. Germline CDR1 reads LNHDA; CDR2 reads SQIVND (reference sequence). Trimming removed 4 bases at V and 2 bases at J, with 21 bases between.

V is TRBV4-1 and J is TRBJ2-3; D may be TRBD1 (5 bases). The CDR3 loop spans 15 amino acids. Per the germline V gene, CDR1 is MGHRA and CDR2 is YSYEKL. The V end was cut by 0 bases, the J end by 6 bases, with 13 bases between. Here the CDR3 DNA reads TGCGCCAGCAGCCAAGATCGGCAGGGTTTTGATACGCAGTATTTT. This translates into CASSQDRQGFDTQYF.

The chain combines TRBV5-1 with TRBJ2-5; 10 nucleotides line up with TRBD2. The CDR3 loop spans 16 amino acids. Germline V gene data show CDR1 as SGHRS and CDR2 as YFSETQ. V dropped 4 bases and J dropped 5; count of bases not matched to a gene: 11. The CDR3 sequence: CASSGSGTSVWETQYF. The DNA for the CDR3 is TGCGCCAGCAGCGGGTCCGGGACTAGCGTTTGGGAGACCCAGTACTTC.

The table lists this clone with a count of one. This chain connects TRBV3-1 (or the pseudogene TRBV3-2) to TRBJ2-7, with 8 bases matching TRBD2. With 5 bases clipped from V and 3 bases from J, the junction kept 6 bases outside the gene matches. CDR1 and CDR2 (germline): LGHDT, YNNKEL (reference sequence). The CDR3 runs 14 residues. CDR3 nucleotides: TGTGCCAGCAGCTATGGACTAGCTCTCTACGAGCAGTACTTC. Its translation: CASSYGLALYEQYF.

V is TRBV6-1 and J is TRBJ2-3, with TRBD2 matching over 10 bases. Germline V lookup: CDR1 MNHNS, CDR2 SASEGT. The CDR3 is 16 residues long. J lost 5 bases, V lost 1 base, and 6 bases had no gene match. CDR3 sequence (DNA): TGTGCCAGCAGTGAAGTTCTAGCGGGGGAATTAGATACGCAGTATTTT. As protein: CASSEVLAGELDTQYF.

V is TRBV4-3 and J is TRBJ2-7; 7 nucleotides line up with TRBD2. CDR1 is LGHNA and CDR2 is YSLEER in the germline V gene. V shed 0 bases, J shed 0 bases, and the junction held 5 bases outside the gene matches. The CDR3 is made up of 16 amino acids. The DNA of the CDR3 is TGCGCCAGCAGCCAAGAATACTTAGCGGGCTCCTACGAGCAGTACTTC. Amino acids: CASSQEYLAGSYEQYF.

The chain uses TRBV11-2 and TRBJ1-1; D is possibly TRBD1 (5 bases). Trimming cost V 0 bases and J 3 bases, with 14 bases left between them. The CDR3 is 16 residues long. Germline V gene sequence: CDR1 SGHAT, CDR2 FQNNGV. CDR3 amino acids: CASSLDRGSGDTEAFF. In nucleotides, the CDR3 is TGTGCCAGCAGCTTAGATAGGGGTTCGGGGGACACTGAAGCTTTCTTT.

V and J are TRBV7-6 and TRBJ2-1, with TRBD2 matching over 15 bases. The CDR3 loop spans 16 amino acids. Germline CDR1 and CDR2: SGHVS and FNYEAQ. J was trimmed by 8 bases and V by 5 bases; bases with no gene match: 7. In DNA, the CDR3 is TGTGCCAGCAGCCCGGGGACTAGCGGGAGGCAACATGAGCAGTTCTTC. Translated, it gives CASSPGTSGRQHEQFF.

This chain joins TRBV7-9 and TRBJ2-5; possibly TRBD1 for D (6 bases). Germline values: CDR1 SEHNR, CDR2 FQNEAQ (reference sequence). V dropped 2 bases and J dropped 5 bases, with 12 bases sitting between them. The CDR3 contains 14 residues. The chain's CDR3 is CASSLRSGEETQYF. CDR3 nucleotide sequence: TGTGCCAGCAGCTTAAGGTCAGGGGAGGAGACCCAGTACTTC.

This clone was counted once. J is TRBJ2-2 and V is TRBV9, with D unclear. V lost 3 bases and J 2 bases, leaving 11 bases between the germline ends. CDR1 is SGDLS, CDR2 YYNGEE, per germline. This CDR3 spans 15 amino acids. The CDR3 is CASSAAGSNTGELFF. The CDR3 DNA reads as TGTGCCAGCAGCGCTGCAGGAAGTAACACCGGGGAGCTGTTTTTT.

Here the CDR3 DNA reads TGTGCCAGCTCACTAGAGGCGGGAGGCTACAATGAGCAGTTCTTC. It translates to CASSLEAGGYNEQFF. The V call is TRBV18, the J call TRBJ2-1; TRBD2 matches 8 bases. In germline, CDR1 is KGHSH, CDR2 LQKENI. This CDR3 has 15 amino acids. Germline trimming cut 4 bases from V and 3 bases from J; bases unmatched to any gene: 5.

V gene TRBV19 combines with J gene TRBJ2-5; 8 nucleotides match TRBD1. With 6 bases clipped from V and 5 bases from J, the junction kept 8 bases outside the gene matches. CDR1 and CDR2 from the germline V gene are LNHDA and SQIVND (reference sequence). CDR3 length: 14 amino acids. CDR3 in amino acids: CASSLRTGSETQYF. For the CDR3, the DNA is TGTGCCAGTAGCCTCCGGACAGGGTCGGAGACCCAGTACTTC.

The J gene is TRBJ1-5, the V gene TRBV19, with TRBD1 matching 7 bases. CDR1 is LNHDA, CDR2 SQIVND, per germline (reference sequence). The junction had 22 bases not matched to a gene; V was cut back by 7 bases and J by 7 bases. This CDR3 comprises 18 residues. In DNA, the CDR3 is TGTGCCAGTACAAGACAGGGCTCGTGGCAGGCAGCTCGGCAGCCCCAGCATTTT. It codes for CASTRQGSWQAARQPQHF.

This clone was counted a single time. This CDR3 fails to terminate in the conserved phenylalanine or tryptophan, so it likely reflects a read error. Because the CDR3's place on the DNA is in doubt, the DNA is left out and the CDR3 is given as listed by TCRdb. The chain links TRBV6-6 to TRBJ2-7; TRBD2, the table's D call, was not compared with the DNA. Germline V gene sequence: CDR1 MNHNY, CDR2 SVGAGI (reference sequence). With termini counted, the CDR3 has 12 amino acids. The CDR3 here is CASRRLAGSGRG.

The V and J genes are TRBV7-2 and TRBJ2-3; 9 bases map to TRBD1. Germline V gene lookup returns CDR1 SGHTA and CDR2 FQGNSA. The V gene end was trimmed by 5 bases and the J gene end by 5 bases; junction bases not matched to a gene: 14. The CDR3 contains 17 residues. CDR3 loop: CASSRPLGTGKIDTQYF. The CDR3 DNA reads as TGTGCCAGCAGCCGTCCTTTAGGGACAGGGAAAATAGATACGCAGTATTTT.

The genes are TRBV7-9 and TRBJ2-7, with 12 positions matching TRBD2. CDR1 and CDR2 (germline): SEHNR, FQNEAQ (reference sequence). J lost 4 bases, V lost 5 bases, and 15 bases had no gene match. This CDR3 has 18 amino acids. CDR3 sequence (DNA): TGTGCCAGCAGCCCGACCCTCGGACTAGCGGGAAAGTTGTACGAGCAGTACTTC. The encoded protein is CASSPTLGLAGKLYEQYF.

Only one count was recorded for this clone. The chain has TRBV19 and TRBJ2-3, with D uncertain. The CDR3 length is 15 residues. Germline CDR1 reads LNHDA; CDR2 reads SQIVND (reference sequence). The V end lost 1 base, the J end lost 0 bases, and 8 bases lay between the germline ends. The CDR3 sequence is CASSIGAASTDTQYF. The CDR3 DNA follows: TGTGCCAGTAGTATAGGGGCAGCTAGCACAGATACGCAGTATTTT. Full variable domain (remainder filled in from reference TRBV19 and TRBJ2-3): DGGITQSPKYLFRKEGQNVTLSCEQNLNHDAMYWYRQDPGQGLRLIYYSQIVNDFQKGDIAEGYSVSREKKESFPLTVTSAQKNPTAFYLCASSIGAASTDTQYFGPGTRLTVL.

This chain joins TRBV7-9 and TRBJ2-7; 11 positions match TRBD1. From germline, CDR1 is SEHNR and CDR2 FQNEAQ (reference sequence). Trimming removed 5 bases from V and 7 bases from J; junction bases left unmatched: 10. This CDR3 comprises 15 residues. CDR3 in amino acids: CASSPRTGGNGEQYF. The CDR3 coding sequence is TGTGCCAGCAGCCCGCGGACAGGGGGCAACGGGGAGCAGTACTTC.

The genes are TRBV25-1 and TRBJ2-1; D might be TRBD1 (7 bases). The V end was cut by 5 bases, the J end by 9 bases, with 17 bases between. Germline CDR1 reads MGHDK; CDR2 reads SYGVNS. CDR3 length: 14 amino acids. The CDR3 spells CASSTFGRGVEQFF. CDR3 sequence (DNA): TGTGCCAGCAGTACCTTCGGCAGGGGGGTTGAGCAGTTCTTC.

This clone was seen just once. The V call is TRBV19, the J call TRBJ1-4, with TRBD1 as a possible D gene (5 bases). CDR3 length equals 15 residues. V was clipped by 5 bases and J by 3 bases, with 13 bases between them. CDR1 and CDR2 from the germline V gene are LNHDA and SQIVND (reference sequence). CDR3 region: CASSEDSKSNEKLFF. CDR3 nucleotide sequence: TGTGCCAGTAGTGAAGACAGTAAGTCTAATGAAAAACTGTTTTTT.

The chain carries TRBV3-1 (or the pseudogene TRBV3-2) and TRBJ1-2; D might be TRBD1 (5 bases). The CDR3 loop spans 15 amino acids. CDR1 is LGHDT and CDR2 is YNNKEL in the germline V gene (reference sequence). The V end lost 0 bases, the J end lost 2 bases, and 10 bases lay between the germline ends. The CDR3 reads CASSQDGGINYGYTF. CDR3 DNA: TGTGCCAGCAGCCAAGACGGGGGGATCAACTATGGCTACACCTTC.

The gene calls are TRBV7-6 and TRBJ2-5; D remains ambiguous. Trimming shortened V by 5 bases and J by 5 bases, and 9 bases separated the two germline ends. The germline gives CDR1 SGHVS, CDR2 FNYEAQ. There are 12 residues in the CDR3. The CDR3 is CASSQGAETQYF. The CDR3 nucleotides read TGTGCCAGCAGCCAAGGAGCCGAGACCCAGTACTTC.

The CDR3 spells CASSYNVGGEQFF. The CDR3 DNA is TGTGCCAGCAGTTACAATGTGGGGGGGGAGCAGTTCTTC. The chain carries TRBV6-5 and TRBJ2-1, with 7 bases matching TRBD2. The CDR3 totals 13 residues. J lost 10 bases, V lost 2 bases, and 5 bases had no gene match. Per the germline V gene, CDR1 is MNHEY and CDR2 is SVGAGI.

This clone has only a few counts. The rearrangement uses TRBV4-1 and TRBJ1-2, with D possibly matching TRBD1 (6 bases). Trimming pared 3 bases from V and 4 bases from J, leaving 24 bases between. The CDR3 spans 18 residues. CDR1 is MGHRA and CDR2 is YSYEKL in the germline V gene. The CDR3 spells CASSQIGIRGQIVYGYTF. The DNA of the CDR3 is TGCGCCAGCAGCCAGATTGGAATTCGAGGACAGATAGTCTATGGCTACACCTTC.

This chain links TRBV5-1 with TRBJ1-3, with TRBD1 identical over 7 bases. The CDR3 extends over 14 amino acids. Losses at the gene ends were 4 bases for V and 3 bases for J; bases not matched to a gene: 4. In germline, CDR1 is SGHRS, CDR2 YFSETQ. CDR3 bases: TGCGCCAGCAGCCCCGACAGGGATGGAAACACCATATATTTT. This codes for CASSPDRDGNTIYF.

The chain has TRBV19 and TRBJ1-5, with 7 bases identical to TRBD1. Germline lookup yields CDR1 LNHDA and CDR2 SQIVND (reference sequence). Trimming took 4 bases from V and 5 from J; bases not matched to a gene: 14. This CDR3 region has 17 residues. CDR3 residues: CASSTSGDRQVDQPQHF. The DNA for the CDR3 is TGTGCCAGTAGTACCTCGGGGGACAGACAGGTCGATCAGCCCCAGCATTTT. Based on the CDR3 plus reference TRBV19 and TRBJ1-5, the full variable domain is DGGITQSPKYLFRKEGQNVTLSCEQNLNHDAMYWYRQDPGQGLRLIYYSQIVNDFQKGDIAEGYSVSREKKESFPLTVTSAQKNPTAFYLCASSTSGDRQVDQPQHFGDGTRLSIL.

V is TRBV5-4 and J is TRBJ2-1; D unresolved. V shed 4 bases and J shed 5 bases, with 10 bases lying between them. The CDR3 sequence is 13 residues long. Per germline, CDR1 SGHNT and CDR2 YYREEE (reference sequence). CDR3: CASSPLSHNEQFF. DNA of the CDR3: TGTGCCAGCAGCCCCCTTTCCCACAATGAGCAGTTCTTC.